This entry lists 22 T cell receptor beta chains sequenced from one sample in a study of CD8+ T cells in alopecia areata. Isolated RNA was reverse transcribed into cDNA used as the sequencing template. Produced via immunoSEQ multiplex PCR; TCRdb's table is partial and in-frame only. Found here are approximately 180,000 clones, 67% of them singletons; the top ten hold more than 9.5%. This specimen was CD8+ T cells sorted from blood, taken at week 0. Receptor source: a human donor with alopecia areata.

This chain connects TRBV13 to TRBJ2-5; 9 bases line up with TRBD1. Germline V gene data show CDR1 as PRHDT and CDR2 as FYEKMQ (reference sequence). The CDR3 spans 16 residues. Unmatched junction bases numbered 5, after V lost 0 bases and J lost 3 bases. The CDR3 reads CASSLGSQGAEETQYF. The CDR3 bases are TGTGCCAGCAGCTTAGGCTCACAGGGGGCGGAAGAGACCCAGTACTTC.

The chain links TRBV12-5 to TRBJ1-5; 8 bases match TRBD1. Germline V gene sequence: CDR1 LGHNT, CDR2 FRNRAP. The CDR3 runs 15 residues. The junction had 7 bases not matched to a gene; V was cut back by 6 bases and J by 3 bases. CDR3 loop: CASGLGQAYNQPQHF. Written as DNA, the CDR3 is TGTGCTAGTGGACTGGGACAGGCCTACAATCAGCCCCAGCATTTT.

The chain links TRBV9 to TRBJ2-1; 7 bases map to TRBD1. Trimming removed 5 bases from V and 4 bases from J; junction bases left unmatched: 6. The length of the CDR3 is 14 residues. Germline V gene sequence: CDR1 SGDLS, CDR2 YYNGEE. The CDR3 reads CASSRGPEYNEQFF. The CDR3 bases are TGTGCCAGCAGTAGGGGGCCTGAGTACAATGAGCAGTTCTTC. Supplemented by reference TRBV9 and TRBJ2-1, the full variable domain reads DSGVTQTPKHLITATGQRVTLRCSPRSGDLSVYWYQQSLDQGLQFLIQYYNGEERAKGNILERFSAQQFPDLHSELNLSSLELGDSALYFCASSRGPEYNEQFFGPGTRLTVL.

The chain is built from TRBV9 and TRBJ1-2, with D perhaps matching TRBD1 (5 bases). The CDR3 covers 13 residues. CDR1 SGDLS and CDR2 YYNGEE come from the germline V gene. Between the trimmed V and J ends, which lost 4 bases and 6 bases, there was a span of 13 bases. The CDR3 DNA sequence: TGTGCCAGCAGCATCGGACAAGGCGATGGCTACACCTTC. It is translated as CASSIGQGDGYTF.

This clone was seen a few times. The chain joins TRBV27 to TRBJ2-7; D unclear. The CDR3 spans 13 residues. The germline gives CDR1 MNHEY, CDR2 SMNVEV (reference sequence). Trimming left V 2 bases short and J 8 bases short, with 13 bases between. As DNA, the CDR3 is TGTGCCAGCAGTTTAGGTCCGGAAAGGAAGCAGTACTTC. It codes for CASSLGPERKQYF.

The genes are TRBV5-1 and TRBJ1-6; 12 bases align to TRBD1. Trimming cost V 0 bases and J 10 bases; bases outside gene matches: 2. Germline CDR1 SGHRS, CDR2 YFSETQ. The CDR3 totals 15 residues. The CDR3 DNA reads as TGCGCCAGCAGCTTGGCGGGACAGGGGGCGTCACCCCTCCACTTT. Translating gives CASSLAGQGASPLHF.

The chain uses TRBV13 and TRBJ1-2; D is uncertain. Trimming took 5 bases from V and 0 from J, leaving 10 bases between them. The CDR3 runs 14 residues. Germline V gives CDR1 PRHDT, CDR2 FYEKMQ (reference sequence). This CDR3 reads CASSAGRTNYGYTF. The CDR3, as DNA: TGTGCCAGCAGCGCGGGGAGAACTAACTATGGCTACACCTTC.

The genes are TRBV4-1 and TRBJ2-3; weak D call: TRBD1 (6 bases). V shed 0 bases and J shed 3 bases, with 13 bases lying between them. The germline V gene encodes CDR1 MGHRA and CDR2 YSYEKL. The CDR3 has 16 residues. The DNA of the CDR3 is TGCGCCAGCAGCCAAGACGACAGGCAACGAACAGATACGCAGTATTTT. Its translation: CASSQDDRQRTDTQYF.

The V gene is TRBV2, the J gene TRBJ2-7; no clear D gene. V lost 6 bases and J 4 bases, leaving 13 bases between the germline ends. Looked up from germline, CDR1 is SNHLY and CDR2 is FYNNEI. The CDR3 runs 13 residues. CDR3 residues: CASSNRALYEQYF. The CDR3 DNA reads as TGTGCCAGCAGCAACCGGGCCCTTTACGAGCAGTACTTC.

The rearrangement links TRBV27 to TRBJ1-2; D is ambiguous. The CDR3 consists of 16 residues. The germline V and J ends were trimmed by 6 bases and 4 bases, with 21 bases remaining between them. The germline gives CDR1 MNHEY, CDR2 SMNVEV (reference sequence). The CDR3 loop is CASRIYIGGEGYGYTF. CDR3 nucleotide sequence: TGTGCCAGCAGAATTTATATTGGTGGAGAAGGCTATGGCTACACCTTC.

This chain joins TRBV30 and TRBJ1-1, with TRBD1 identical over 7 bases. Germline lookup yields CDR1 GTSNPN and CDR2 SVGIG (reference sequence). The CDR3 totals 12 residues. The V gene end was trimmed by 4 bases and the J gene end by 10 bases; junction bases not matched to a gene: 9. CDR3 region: CAWTGGGPSAFF. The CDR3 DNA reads TGTGCCTGGACGGGAGGGGGCCCTTCAGCTTTCTTT.

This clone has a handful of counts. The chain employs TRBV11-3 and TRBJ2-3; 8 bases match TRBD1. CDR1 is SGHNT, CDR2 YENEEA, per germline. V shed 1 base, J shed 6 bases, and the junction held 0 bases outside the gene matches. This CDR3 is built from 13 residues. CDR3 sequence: CASSLGTGDTQYF. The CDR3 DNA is TGTGCCAGCAGCTTAGGGACAGGGGATACGCAGTATTTT.

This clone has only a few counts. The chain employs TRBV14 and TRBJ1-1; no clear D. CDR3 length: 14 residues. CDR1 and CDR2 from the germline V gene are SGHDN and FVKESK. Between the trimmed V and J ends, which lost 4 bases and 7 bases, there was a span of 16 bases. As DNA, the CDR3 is TGTGCCAGCAGCCCCTGGACCTCTCCCTTTGAAGCTTTCTTT. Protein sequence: CASSPWTSPFEAFF.

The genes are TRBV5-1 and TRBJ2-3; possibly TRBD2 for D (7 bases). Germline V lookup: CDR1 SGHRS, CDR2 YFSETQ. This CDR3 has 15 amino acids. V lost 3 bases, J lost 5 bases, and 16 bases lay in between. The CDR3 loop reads CASSWTSGGGDTQYF. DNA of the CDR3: TGCGCCAGCAGCTGGACTTCGGGGGGCGGAGATACGCAGTATTTT.

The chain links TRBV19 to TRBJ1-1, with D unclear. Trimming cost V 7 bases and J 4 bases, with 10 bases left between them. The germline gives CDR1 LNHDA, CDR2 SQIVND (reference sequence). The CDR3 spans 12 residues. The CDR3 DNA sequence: TGTGCCAGTACAGAGGGTAGCACTGAAGCTTTCTTT. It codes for CASTEGSTEAFF.

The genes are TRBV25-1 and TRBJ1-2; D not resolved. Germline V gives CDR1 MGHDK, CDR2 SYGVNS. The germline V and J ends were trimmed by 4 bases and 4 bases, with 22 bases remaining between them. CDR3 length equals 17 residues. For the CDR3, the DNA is TGTGCCAGCAGTGGTGCCCCCGTACAGCAGACCTTCTATGGCTACACCTTC. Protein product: CASSGAPVQQTFYGYTF.

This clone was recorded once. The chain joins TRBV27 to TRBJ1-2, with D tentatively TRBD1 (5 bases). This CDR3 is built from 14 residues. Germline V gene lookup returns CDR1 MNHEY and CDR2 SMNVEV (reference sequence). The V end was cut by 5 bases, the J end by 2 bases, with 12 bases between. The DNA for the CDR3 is TGTGCCAGCAGTGGGGGGAACCTGAACTATGGCTACACCTTC. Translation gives CASSGGNLNYGYTF.

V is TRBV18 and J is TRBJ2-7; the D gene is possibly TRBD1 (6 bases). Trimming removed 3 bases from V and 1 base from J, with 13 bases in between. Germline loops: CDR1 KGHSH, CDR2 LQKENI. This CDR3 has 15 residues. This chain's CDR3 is CASSPATQGSYEQYF. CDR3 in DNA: TGTGCCAGCTCACCGGCCACTCAGGGGTCCTACGAGCAGTACTTC.

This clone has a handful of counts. The CDR3 DNA is TGCAGCGCCGGGACACCCGATTACGAGCAGTACTTC. Translating it yields CSAGTPDYEQYF. The chain has TRBV29-1 and TRBJ2-7, with D possibly being TRBD1 (6 bases). Germline assignment: CDR1 SQVTM and CDR2 ANQGSEA. The CDR3 has 12 residues. V was cut by 7 bases and J by 4 bases, with 14 bases left in between.

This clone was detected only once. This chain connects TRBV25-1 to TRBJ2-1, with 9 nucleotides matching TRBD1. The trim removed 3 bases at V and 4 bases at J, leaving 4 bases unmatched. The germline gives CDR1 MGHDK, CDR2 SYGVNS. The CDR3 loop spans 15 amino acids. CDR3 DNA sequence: TGTGCCAGCAGTGAGGGACAGGGTGTTTACAATGAGCAGTTCTTC. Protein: CASSEGQGVYNEQFF.

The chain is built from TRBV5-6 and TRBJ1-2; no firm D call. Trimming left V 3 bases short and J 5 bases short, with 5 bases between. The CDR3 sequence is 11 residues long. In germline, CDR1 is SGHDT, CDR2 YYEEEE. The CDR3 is CASSWEYGYTF. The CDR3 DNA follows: TGTGCCAGCAGCTGGGAGTATGGCTACACCTTC. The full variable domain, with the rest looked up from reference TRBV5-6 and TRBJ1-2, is DAGVTQSPTHLIKTRGQQVTLRCSPKSGHDTVSWYQQALGQGPQFIFQYYEEEERQRGNFPDRFSGHQFPNYSSELNVNALLLGDSALYLCASSWEYGYTFGSGTRLTVV.

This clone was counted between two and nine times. CDR3 DNA: TGTGCCATCAGTGAGTCGACCCGGGGGGAGACCCAGTACTTC. It translates to CAISESTRGETQYF. The rearrangement links TRBV10-3 to TRBJ2-5; the D gene is possibly TRBD2 (6 bases). The CDR3 covers 14 residues. V was shortened by 0 bases and J by 5 bases, with 10 bases between the two germline ends. Germline V gene data show CDR1 as ENHRY and CDR2 as SYGVKD.